The 22 T cell receptor beta chains presented below share a single source sample, sequenced in a study of cytomegalovirus exposure and HLA in healthy donors. The study ran its PCR with 60 Vbeta and 13 Jbeta primers. Sequenced by immunoSEQ multiplex PCR; TCRdb stores in-frame clones only, minus some. The sample holds 150,000 or so clones, around two thirds seen once. Material: PBMCs. The receptors shown here come from a man aged 25 to 40 in good health and CMV-seropositive.

The chain combines TRBV19 with TRBJ1-2, with TRBD1 identical over 8 bases. From germline, CDR1 is LNHDA and CDR2 SQIVND (reference sequence). The CDR3 runs to 16 residues. Trimming took 2 bases from V and 4 from J; bases not matched to a gene: 9. CDR3 in amino acids: CASSISGDRRIYGYTF. CDR3 DNA: TGTGCCAGTAGTATAAGCGGGGACAGGCGGATCTATGGCTACACCTTC.

The chain uses TRBV28 and TRBJ1-2; 10 nucleotides align to TRBD1. Trimming removed 5 bases from V and 5 bases from J; junction bases left unmatched: 11. Germline CDR1 is MDHEN and CDR2 is SYDVKM. This CDR3 is built from 16 residues. The CDR3 here is CASSPLDRGGLYGYTF. CDR3 DNA sequence: TGTGCCAGCAGTCCACTGGACAGGGGGGGTCTGTATGGCTACACCTTC.

This clone was counted once. This chain connects TRBV20-1 to TRBJ1-2; 7 positions match TRBD1. The CDR3 length is 11 residues. CDR1 DFQATT and CDR2 SNEGSKA come from the germline V gene (reference sequence). After removal of 5 bases from V and 8 bases from J, the junction contained 5 bases not matched to a gene. CDR3 coding DNA: TGCAGTGCTTTACAGGGGTACGGCTACACCTTC. This encodes CSALQGYGYTF.

V gene TRBV5-1 combines with J gene TRBJ2-5; no firm D call. V was clipped by 7 bases and J by 0 bases, with 16 bases between them. The V gene's germline CDR1 is SGHRS and CDR2 YFSETQ. CDR3 length equals 15 residues. The CDR3 sequence is CASGLNVLYQETQYF. The CDR3 nucleotides are TGCGCCAGCGGGCTTAATGTGCTGTACCAAGAGACCCAGTACTTC.

This sequence joins TRBV12-2 and TRBJ1-1; the D call of TRBD1 is as the table states it, not checked on the DNA. TRBV12-2 is classified as a pseudogene. This CDR3 has 19 amino acids. The CDR3: CASRLGGRLGWLTNTEAFF. CDR3 DNA: TGTGCAAGTCGCTTAGGGGGGCGGTTAGGGTGGCTGACGAACACTGAAGCTTTCTTT.

For this clone: This same CDR3 is encoded by further DNA sequences in the sample. The genes are TRBV18 and TRBJ1-4; D possibly corresponds to TRBD1 (5 bases). CDR3 size: 14 residues. Germline V gene sequence: CDR1 KGHSH, CDR2 LQKENI. The ends were cut back, 2 bases at V and 5 bases at J, with 9 bases in the middle. The CDR3 DNA is TGTGCCAGCTCACCAGGGACTGGCAATGAAAAACTGTTTTTT. Translated, it gives CASSPGTGNEKLFF.

The genes are TRBV12-2 and TRBJ1-5; TRBD1, the table's D call, lacks a check against the DNA. TRBV12-2 constitutes a pseudogene. This CDR3 spans 19 amino acids. The CDR3 nucleotides read TGTGCAAGTCGCTTAGCCTGGACAGGGCGTGGATATAGCAATCAGCCCCAGCATTTT. Its translation is CASRLAWTGRGYSNQPQHF.

V and J are TRBV25-1 and TRBJ1-5; 8 positions agree with TRBD1. Germline V gene sequence: CDR1 MGHDK, CDR2 SYGVNS. The CDR3 sequence is 15 residues long. V was clipped by 3 bases and J by 6 bases; unmatched bases: 7. As DNA, the CDR3 is TGTGCCAGCAGTGATGGACAGGGTTTCTCTCAGCCCCAGCATTTT. This sequence encodes CASSDGQGFSQPQHF.

This rearrangement joins TRBV2 to TRBJ2-1, with 8 bases aligning to TRBD1. Losses at the gene ends were 7 bases for V and 4 bases for J; bases not matched to a gene: 6. The CDR3 contains 14 residues. The germline CDR1 and CDR2 sequences are SNHLY and FYNNEI. Here the CDR3 reads CASIRTGLYNEQFF. The CDR3 DNA reads TGTGCCAGCATACGGACAGGGTTATACAATGAGCAGTTCTTC. The variable domain in full, completed from reference TRBV2 and TRBJ2-1, reads EPEVTQTPSHQVTQMGQEVILRCVPISNHLYFYWYRQILGQKVEFLVSFYNNEISEKSEIFDDQFSVERPDGSNFTLKIRSTKLEDSAMYFCASIRTGLYNEQFFGPGTRLTVL.

This chain connects TRBV9 to TRBJ2-1, with D perhaps TRBD2 (6 bases). The CDR3 runs 14 residues. Trimming took off 3 bases at V and 10 bases at J, with 17 bases between the two ends. The germline CDR1 and CDR2 sequences are SGDLS and YYNGEE. The CDR3 loop is CASSATRDSSEQFF. The CDR3 nucleotides are TGTGCCAGCAGCGCGACGCGGGACTCAAGCGAGCAGTTCTTC.

This chain joins TRBV27 and TRBJ1-2; TRBD1 matches 7 bases. Per germline, CDR1 MNHEY and CDR2 SMNVEV (reference sequence). This CDR3 region has 16 residues. Trimming removed 3 bases from V and 7 bases from J; junction bases left unmatched: 14. In DNA, the CDR3 is TGTGCCAGCAGTTTCCTAAGTACCGGGACAGACACTGGCTACACCTTC. Its protein product is CASSFLSTGTDTGYTF.

The V gene is TRBV4-2, the J gene TRBJ2-5; 7 bases are a match to TRBD2. CDR3 length: 14 amino acids. Germline loops: CDR1 LGHNA, CDR2 YNFKEQ. V lost 1 base, J lost 4 bases, and 3 bases stayed unmatched. The CDR3 coding sequence is TGTGCCAGCAGCCAAGGAGGGGAGGGAGAGACCCAGTACTTC. Its protein product is CASSQGGEGETQYF.

The chain links TRBV29-1 to TRBJ2-5; tentative D call: TRBD2 (5 bases). Between the trimmed V and J ends, which lost 6 bases and 4 bases, there was a span of 15 bases. Germline V gene lookup returns CDR1 SQVTM and CDR2 ANQGSEA. There are 13 residues in the CDR3. CDR3: CSVGGLALETQYF. The CDR3 DNA is TGCAGCGTCGGCGGACTCGCCCTAGAGACCCAGTACTTC.

The chain carries TRBV7-3 and TRBJ2-1, with D perhaps matching TRBD2 (6 bases). The CDR3 runs to 16 residues. Germline values: CDR1 SGHTA, CDR2 FQGTGA. V was trimmed by 4 bases and J by 3 bases, leaving 16 bases between them. Written as DNA, the CDR3 is TGTGCCAGCAGCTCCCACGGGGGAGTCGACTACAATGAGCAGTTCTTC. Its translation: CASSSHGGVDYNEQFF.

V and J are TRBV5-1 and TRBJ2-5, with D possibly matching TRBD1 (5 bases). TRBJ2-7 matches the DNA end more closely, so the J call is doubtful. Germline loops: CDR1 SGHRS, CDR2 YFSETQ. The CDR3 loop spans 15 amino acids. In nucleotides, the CDR3 is TGCGCCAGCAGCTTGGTGATAACCGACAGCTACGAGCAGTACTTC. This encodes CASSLVITDSYEQYF.

The J gene is TRBJ2-3, the V gene TRBV9; TRBD1 matches at 7 bases. V lost 3 bases and J lost 2; bases outside the gene matches: 3. CDR1 and CDR2 from the germline V gene are SGDLS and YYNGEE. CDR3 length equals 14 residues. The CDR3 DNA is TGTGCCAGCAGCGGGACAGGATTCACAGATACGCAGTATTTT. The encoded protein is CASSGTGFTDTQYF. Drawing the rest from reference TRBV9 and TRBJ2-3, the complete variable domain is DSGVTQTPKHLITATGQRVTLRCSPRSGDLSVYWYQQSLDQGLQFLIQYYNGEERAKGNILERFSAQQFPDLHSELNLSSLELGDSALYFCASSGTGFTDTQYFGPGTRLTVL.

The rearrangement joins TRBV5-6 to TRBJ1-5; weak D call: TRBD1 (6 bases). This CDR3 has 14 residues. Germline loops: CDR1 SGHDT, CDR2 YYEEEE. Trimming left V 5 bases short and J 1 base short, with 10 bases between. Written as DNA, the CDR3 is TGTGCCAGCAGGTTAGGGGGAAGCAATCAGCCCCAGCATTTT. It codes for CASRLGGSNQPQHF. Complete variable domain (other parts from reference TRBV5-6 and TRBJ1-5): DAGVTQSPTHLIKTRGQQVTLRCSPKSGHDTVSWYQQALGQGPQFIFQYYEEEERQRGNFPDRFSGHQFPNYSSELNVNALLLGDSALYLCASRLGGSNQPQHFGDGTRLSIL.

The V gene is TRBV27, the J gene TRBJ1-1; 8 bases fit TRBD1. The CDR3 runs 14 residues. Trimming removed 5 bases from V and 10 bases from J; junction bases left unmatched: 12. Germline V gene data show CDR1 as MNHEY and CDR2 as SMNVEV (reference sequence). CDR3 protein: CASSGDRSYWRAFF. For the CDR3, the DNA is TGTGCCAGCAGTGGGGACAGGTCATATTGGAGAGCTTTCTTT.

Only a few counts were recorded for this clone. This chain links TRBV9 with TRBJ1-4; weak D call: TRBD1 (6 bases). Germline-derived CDR1 and CDR2 are SGDLS and YYNGEE. The CDR3 runs to 15 residues. Between the trimmed V and J ends, which lost 3 bases and 5 bases, there was a span of 14 bases. The CDR3 region has the DNA TGTGCCAGCAGCGGTAGGGGGATAACAAATGAAAAACTGTTTTTT. Protein sequence: CASSGRGITNEKLFF.

The J gene is TRBJ2-3, the V gene TRBV2, with TRBD2 as a possible D gene (5 bases). V shed 6 bases and J shed 2 bases, with 18 bases lying between them. Germline values: CDR1 SNHLY, CDR2 FYNNEI. This CDR3 region has 16 residues. As DNA, the CDR3 is TGTGCCAGCAGCCCCGGGGTGTGGGGTGTCACAGATACGCAGTATTTT. As protein: CASSPGVWGVTDTQYF.

This chain connects TRBV6-1 to TRBJ2-1, with TRBD1 matching over 7 bases. Germline V lookup: CDR1 MNHNS, CDR2 SASEGT. V dropped 4 bases and J dropped 8; count of bases not matched to a gene: 8. The CDR3 sequence is 14 residues long. The CDR3 nucleotides read TGTGCCAGCAGTGGAGTGACAGGGCGGGATGAGCAGTTCTTC. Translating gives CASSGVTGRDEQFF.

Only a few counts were recorded for this clone. The chain uses TRBV13 and TRBJ2-7; 8 bases fit TRBD2. V was clipped by 4 bases and J by 6 bases; unmatched bases: 5. Germline V gene sequence: CDR1 PRHDT, CDR2 FYEKMQ (reference sequence). This CDR3 has 13 residues. The CDR3 DNA reads TGTGCCAGCAGCTACGGGACTAGTCCCGAGCAGTACTTC. The encoded protein is CASSYGTSPEQYF. The variable domain in full, with the rest retrieved from reference TRBV13 and TRBJ2-7, is AAGVIQSPRHLIKEKRETATLKCYPIPRHDTVYWYQQGPGQDPQFLISFYEKMQSDKGSIPDRFSAQQFSDYHSELNMSSLELGDSALYFCASSYGTSPEQYFGPGTRLTVT.